One and the same sample provided the 2 T cell receptor beta chains below, sequenced in a study of blood T cell repertoires in COVID-19. The repertoire was sequenced with immunoSEQ multiplex PCR; TCRdb's copy has only in-frame clones and lacks some. The data contain under 150,000 clones, 65% to 80% of them singletons. The source material was peripheral blood. Receptor source: an elderly man with acute or convalescent COVID-19.

The gene calls are TRBV6-1 and TRBJ1-6, with D possibly matching TRBD1 (5 bases). V was shortened by 7 bases and J by 0 bases, with 10 bases between the two germline ends. Germline values: CDR1 MNHNS, CDR2 SASEGT. CDR3 size: 15 residues. The CDR3: CASTVDSSYNSPLHF. DNA of the CDR3: TGTGCCAGCACCGTAGACAGCTCCTATAATTCACCCCTCCACTTT.

This sequence joins TRBV19 and TRBJ1-5; 10 bases line up with TRBD1. With V trimmed by 4 bases and J by 0 bases, 12 bases remained unmatched. CDR3 length equals 19 residues. Per the germline V gene, CDR1 is LNHDA and CDR2 is SQIVND (reference sequence). The CDR3 DNA reads TGTGCCAGTAGTAGGACCCCGGGACAGGGGAGTTATAGCAATCAGCCCCAGCATTTT. Protein product: CASSRTPGQGSYSNQPQHF.